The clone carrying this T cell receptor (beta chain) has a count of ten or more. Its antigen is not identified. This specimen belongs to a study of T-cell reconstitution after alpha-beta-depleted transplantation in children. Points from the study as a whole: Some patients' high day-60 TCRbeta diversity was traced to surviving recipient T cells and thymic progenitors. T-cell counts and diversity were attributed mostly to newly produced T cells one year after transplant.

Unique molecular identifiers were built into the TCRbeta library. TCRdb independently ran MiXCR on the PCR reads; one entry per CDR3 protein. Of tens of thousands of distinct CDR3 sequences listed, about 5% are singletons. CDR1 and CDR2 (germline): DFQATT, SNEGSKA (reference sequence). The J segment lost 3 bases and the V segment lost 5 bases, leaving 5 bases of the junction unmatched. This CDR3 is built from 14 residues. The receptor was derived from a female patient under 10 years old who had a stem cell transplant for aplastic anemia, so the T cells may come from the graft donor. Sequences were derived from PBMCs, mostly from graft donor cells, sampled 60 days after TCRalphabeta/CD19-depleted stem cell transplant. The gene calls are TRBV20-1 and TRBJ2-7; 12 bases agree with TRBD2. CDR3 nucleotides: TGCAGTGCTCCCGGGACTAGCGGGTTCTACGAGCAGTACTTC. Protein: CSAPGTSGFYEQYF.